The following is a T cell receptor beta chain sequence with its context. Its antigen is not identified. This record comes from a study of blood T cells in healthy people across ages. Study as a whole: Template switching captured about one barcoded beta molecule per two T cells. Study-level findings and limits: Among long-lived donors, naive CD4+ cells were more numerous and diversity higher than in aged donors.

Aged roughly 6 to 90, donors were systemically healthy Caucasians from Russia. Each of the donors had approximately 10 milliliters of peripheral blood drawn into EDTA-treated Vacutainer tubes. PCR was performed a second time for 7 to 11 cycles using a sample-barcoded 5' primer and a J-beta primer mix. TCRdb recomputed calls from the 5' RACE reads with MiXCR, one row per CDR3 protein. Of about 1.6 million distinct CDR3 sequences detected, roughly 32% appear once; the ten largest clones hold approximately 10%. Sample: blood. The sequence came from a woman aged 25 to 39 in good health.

In DNA form, the CDR3 reads TGTGCCAGCAACTCATCCCCTGGGAATGAGCAGTTCTTC. Translation: CASNSSPGNEQFF. The rearrangement uses TRBV3-1 and TRBJ2-1; D is ambiguous. CDR1 LGHDT and CDR2 YNNKEL come from the germline V gene (reference sequence). This CDR3 has 13 residues. The V and J ends lost 7 bases and 7 bases respectively, with 14 bases between them.